The 6 T cell receptor beta chains in this list originate from one sample, sequenced in a study of blood T cell repertoires in COVID-19. TCRdb keeps only in-frame clones here, not all; method: immunoSEQ multiplex PCR. The sample consists of about 150,000 clones, almost 90% of them appearing once. The material sequenced was peripheral blood. These receptors were taken from a human donor in a cohort sampled during active COVID-19.

Of note for this clone: A junction end diverges from the germline sequence, so it may reflect a read error. The chain uses TRBV2 and TRBJ1-1; D may be TRBD1 (6 bases). Germline V CDR1 and CDR2: SNHLY, FYNNEI. CDR3 size: 12 residues. The CDR3 DNA reads TGTGCGAGCAGAGCCCTCAGGGGTGAAGCTTTCTTT. It encodes CASRALRGEAFF.

The V call is TRBV28, the J call TRBJ1-5, with a tentative D call TRBD1 (5 bases). The germline CDR1 and CDR2 sequences are MDHEN and SYDVKM. The CDR3 sequence is 17 residues long. The V end was cut by 2 bases, the J end by 1 base, with 15 bases between. CDR3 protein: CASSLMGGIGSNQPQHF. The CDR3 DNA reads TGTGCCAGCAGTTTAATGGGGGGTATCGGGAGCAATCAGCCCCAGCATTTT.

This clone was detected once. This sequence joins TRBV28 and TRBJ2-1; 15 nucleotides align to TRBD2. V shed 5 bases and J 6 bases; nucleotides not matched to a gene: 2. The CDR3 spans 15 residues. Germline CDR1 reads MDHEN; CDR2 reads SYDVKM. CDR3 residues: CASSRTSGRGNEQFF. DNA for the CDR3: TGTGCCAGCAGTCGGACTAGCGGGAGGGGCAATGAGCAGTTCTTC. Supplemented by reference TRBV28 and TRBJ2-1, the full variable domain reads DVKVTQSSRYLVKRTGEKVFLECVQDMDHENMFWYRQDPGLGLRLIYFSYDVKMKEKGDIPEGYSVSREKKERFSLILESASTNQTSMYLCASSRTSGRGNEQFFGPGTRLTVL.

This clone came up once. The CDR3 DNA sequence: TGTGCCAGCTCACCACCTAGCGGGAGGGCTGGTCGGAATGAGCAGTTCTTC. Protein sequence: CASSPPSGRAGRNEQFF. The V call is TRBV18, the J call TRBJ2-1, with 11 bases fitting TRBD2. CDR3 length: 17 residues. CDR1 KGHSH and CDR2 LQKENI come from the germline V gene. The V gene end was trimmed by 0 bases and the J gene end by 7 bases; junction bases not matched to a gene: 8.

This chain uses TRBV6-2 or TRBV6-3 with TRBJ1-1; D unclear. The CDR3 has 14 residues. V dropped 4 bases and J dropped 1 base, with 10 bases sitting between them. Germline values: CDR1 MNHEY, CDR2 SVGEGT. The CDR3 region is CASSLDLGNTEAFF. The CDR3 DNA is TGTGCCAGCAGTTTAGATCTAGGGAACACTGAAGCTTTCTTT.

A single count supports this clone. The CDR3 DNA sequence: TGTGCCAGCAGCTTCCGACAGGGGAGCACTGAAGCTTTCTTT. Encoded protein: CASSFRQGSTEAFF. The chain links TRBV7-2 to TRBJ1-1, with TRBD1 matching over 8 bases. Germline V gene data show CDR1 as SGHTA and CDR2 as FQGNSA. J was trimmed by 4 bases and V by 3 bases; bases with no gene match: 4. The CDR3 runs 14 residues.